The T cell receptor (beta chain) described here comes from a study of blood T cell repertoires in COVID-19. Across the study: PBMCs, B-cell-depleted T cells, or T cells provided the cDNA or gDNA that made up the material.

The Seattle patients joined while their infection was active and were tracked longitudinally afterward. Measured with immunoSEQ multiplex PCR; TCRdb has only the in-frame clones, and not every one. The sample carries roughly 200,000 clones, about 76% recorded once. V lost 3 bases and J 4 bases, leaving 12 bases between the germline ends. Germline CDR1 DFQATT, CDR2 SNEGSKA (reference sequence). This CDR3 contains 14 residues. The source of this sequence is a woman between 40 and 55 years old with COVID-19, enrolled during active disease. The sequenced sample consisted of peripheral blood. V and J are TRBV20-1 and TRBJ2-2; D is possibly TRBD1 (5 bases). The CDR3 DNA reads TGCAGTGCTAGTCAGGGCCCCAGCACCGGGGAGCTGTTTTTT. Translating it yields CSASQGPSTGELFF.